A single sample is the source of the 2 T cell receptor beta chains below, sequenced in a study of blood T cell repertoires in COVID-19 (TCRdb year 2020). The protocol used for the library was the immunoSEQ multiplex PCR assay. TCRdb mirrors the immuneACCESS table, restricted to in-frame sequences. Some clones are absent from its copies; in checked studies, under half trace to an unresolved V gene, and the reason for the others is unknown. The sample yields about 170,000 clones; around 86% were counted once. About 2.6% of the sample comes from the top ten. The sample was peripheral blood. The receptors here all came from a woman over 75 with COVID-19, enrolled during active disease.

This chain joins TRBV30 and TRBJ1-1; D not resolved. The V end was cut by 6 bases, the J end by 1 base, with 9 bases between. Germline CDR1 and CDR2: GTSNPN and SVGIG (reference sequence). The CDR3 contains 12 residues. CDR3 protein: CACSTANTEAFF. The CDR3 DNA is TGTGCCTGTTCCACAGCGAACACTGAAGCTTTCTTT.

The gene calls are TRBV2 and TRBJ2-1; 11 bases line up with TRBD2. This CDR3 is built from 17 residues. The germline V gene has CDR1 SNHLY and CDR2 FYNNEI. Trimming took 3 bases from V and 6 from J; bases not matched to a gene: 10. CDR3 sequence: CASSDPGLAAQGNEQFF. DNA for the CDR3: TGTGCCAGCAGTGATCCGGGACTAGCGGCCCAAGGCAATGAGCAGTTCTTC.